This TCR beta chain was profiled in a study of blood T cell repertoires in COVID-19. Background on the study: Samples came from the United States, Italy and Spain, spanning acute and convalescent COVID-19. Nucleic acid was either cDNA or gDNA, and it came from T cells, B-cell-depleted T cells, or PBMCs.

V was clipped by 7 bases and J by 8 bases, with 21 bases between them. The germline CDR1 and CDR2 sequences are MDHEN and SYDVKM. The CDR3 extends over 15 amino acids. In the source study's methods: Reference gene primers were amplified, and this amplification served to estimate nucleated cell counts. Libraries were prepared by immunoSEQ multiplex PCR; TCRdb keeps only in-frame clonotypes and omits some of them. V and J calls plus clone size are reproduced from that table; the DNA served to infer D and trimming. The table includes 200,000 to 250,000 clones, 84% detected once. V and J are TRBV28 and TRBJ2-1; tentatively, D is TRBD2 (7 bases). Material: peripheral blood. This TCR came from a man younger than 45 with active or convalescent COVID-19. For the CDR3, the DNA is TGTGCCAGCACCTACAGCCAAGGGGGGGGCCATGAGCAGTTCTTC. It translates to CASTYSQGGGHEQFF.